What follows is one T cell receptor beta chain and its context. This CDR3 has 15 amino acids. The J segment lost 8 bases and the V segment lost 6 bases, leaving 8 bases of the junction unmatched. The V gene's germline CDR1 is SGHVS and CDR2 FNYEAQ. The record originates from a study of blood T cell repertoires in COVID-19. Study-wide background: Some COVID-19 samples were acute and others convalescent; all came from the United States, Italy and Spain. PBMCs, B-cell-depleted T cells, or T cells were the source of the cDNA or gDNA that made up the material.

As originally analysed: Amplification with reference gene primers provided the estimates of nucleated cell counts. The data were produced by immunoSEQ multiplex PCR, yet TCRdb's version contains in-frame clones alone and is incomplete. Clone size and the V and J calls come from that table; the DNA yielded D and trimming. The sample has more than 140,000 clones, approximately 80% seen once; the top ten hold roughly 6.8%. Specimen: peripheral blood. The V call is TRBV7-6, the J call TRBJ1-4, with TRBD1 matching 11 bases. This receptor was obtained from a woman aged 50 to 65 in a cohort sampled during active or convalescent COVID-19. The CDR3 loop is CASSQGGTGGEKLFF. The CDR3, as DNA: TGTGCCAGCAGTCAAGGGGGGACAGGGGGAGAAAAACTGTTTTTT.